The 2 T cell receptor beta chains in this list originate from one sample, sequenced in a study of post-analysis software for immune sequencing data. TCR beta cDNA libraries included unique molecular identifiers. TCRdb fed the PCR reads into MiXCR, producing one record per CDR3 protein. The sample contains about 160,000 distinct CDR3 sequences, 30% to 45% of which appear only once. This specimen was blood, taken after autologous hematopoietic stem cell transplantation. The source is a girl between 5 and 17 years old with multiple sclerosis.

This rearrangement joins TRBV7-9 to TRBJ2-1; 7 bases agree with TRBD1. V shed 0 bases and J 3 bases; nucleotides not matched to a gene: 8. Germline CDR1 reads SEHNR; CDR2 reads FQNEAQ (reference sequence). The length of the CDR3 is 17 residues. The CDR3 bases are TGTGCCAGCAGCTTAGCGGACGGACAGGAGGACTACAATGAGCAGTTCTTC. Translated, it gives CASSLADGQEDYNEQFF.

The rearrangement links TRBV2 to TRBJ1-5; no clear D. Germline V gene lookup returns CDR1 SNHLY and CDR2 FYNNEI. This CDR3 has 14 residues. The V gene lost 4 bases and the J gene lost 0 bases, with 7 bases spanning the gap. CDR3 sequence (DNA): TGTGCCAGCAGTGTGTCGGGTAGCAATCAGCCCCAGCATTTT. Residues: CASSVSGSNQPQHF.